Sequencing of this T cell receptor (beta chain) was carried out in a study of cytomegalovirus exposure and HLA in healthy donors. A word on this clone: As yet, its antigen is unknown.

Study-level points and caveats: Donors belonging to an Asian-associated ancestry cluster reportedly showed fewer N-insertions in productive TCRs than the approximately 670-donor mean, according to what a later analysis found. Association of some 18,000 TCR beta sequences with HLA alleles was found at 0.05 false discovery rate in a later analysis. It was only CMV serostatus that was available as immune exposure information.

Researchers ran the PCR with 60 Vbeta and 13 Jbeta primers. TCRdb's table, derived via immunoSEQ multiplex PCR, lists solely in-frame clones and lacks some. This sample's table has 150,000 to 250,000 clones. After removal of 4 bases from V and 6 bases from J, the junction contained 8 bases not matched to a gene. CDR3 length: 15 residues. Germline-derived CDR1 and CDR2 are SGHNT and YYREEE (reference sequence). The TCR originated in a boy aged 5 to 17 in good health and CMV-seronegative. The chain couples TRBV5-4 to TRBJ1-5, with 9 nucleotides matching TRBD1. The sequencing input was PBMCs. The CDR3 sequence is CASSLDRGVGQPQHF. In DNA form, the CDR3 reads TGTGCCAGCAGCCTGGACAGGGGAGTCGGTCAGCCCCAGCATTTT.